This T cell receptor beta chain was sequenced in a study of cytomegalovirus exposure and HLA in healthy donors. As concerns this clone: Its matching antigen is unknown.

Points from the study as a whole: Common viral pathogens were later found to be apparently linked to several of the most significant clusters. Analysis performed later showed TCR beta chains linked to HLA being more clonally expanded than equally common others.

A multiplex PCR was run with 60 Vbeta primers and 13 Jbeta primers. Per the original methods: Later reanalysis found 75 million to 95 million unique TCR beta chains, approximately 11 million of them shared. The method was immunoSEQ multiplex PCR; TCRdb's version includes in-frame clones alone and lacks a portion of them. V, J and clone size are taken as reported in that table, and D and trimming were inferred from the DNA itself. The sample contains more than 85,000 clones, about 80% of which appear only once. Germline V CDR1 and CDR2: LNHNV, YYDKDF (reference sequence). V was clipped by 0 bases and J by 3 bases, with 8 bases between them. There are 15 residues in the CDR3. Healthy bone marrow donors made up the donor group.

The chain joins TRBV15 to TRBJ2-2; no definite D call. This receptor was taken from a man in his forties in good health and CMV-seronegative. The sequenced sample consisted of PBMCs. This CDR3 reads CATSRDDEDTGELFF. CDR3 coding DNA: TGTGCCACCAGCAGAGATGACGAGGACACCGGGGAGCTGTTTTTT.